This record looks at one T cell receptor (beta chain) sequence and its context. The antigen remains undetermined. This record comes from a study of post-analysis software for immune sequencing data. Regarding the study as a whole: Controls had lower frequencies than patients of 4 or 5 TRBV segments, which included TRBV5-6, TRBV5-1 and TRBV20-1.

Germline V lookup: CDR1 SGHRS, CDR2 YFSETQ. The CDR3 is 15 amino acids. The library was made from cDNA and included unique molecular identifiers. MiXCR, run by TCRdb on the PCR reads, gives a single entry per CDR3 protein. The sample carries about 820,000 distinct CDR3 sequences, about 57% recorded once. What was sequenced was blood. The chain joins TRBV5-1 to TRBJ2-4; D might be TRBD1 or TRBD2, each matching 6 bases. The J call may be faulty, since TRBJ2-7 better matches the DNA end. The receptor was derived from a girl aged 10 to 17 with multiple sclerosis. The CDR3 protein is CASSSLGGTGYEQYF. The CDR3 region has the DNA TGCGCCAGCAGCTCCCTAGGGGGGACGGGCTACGAGCAGTACTTC.